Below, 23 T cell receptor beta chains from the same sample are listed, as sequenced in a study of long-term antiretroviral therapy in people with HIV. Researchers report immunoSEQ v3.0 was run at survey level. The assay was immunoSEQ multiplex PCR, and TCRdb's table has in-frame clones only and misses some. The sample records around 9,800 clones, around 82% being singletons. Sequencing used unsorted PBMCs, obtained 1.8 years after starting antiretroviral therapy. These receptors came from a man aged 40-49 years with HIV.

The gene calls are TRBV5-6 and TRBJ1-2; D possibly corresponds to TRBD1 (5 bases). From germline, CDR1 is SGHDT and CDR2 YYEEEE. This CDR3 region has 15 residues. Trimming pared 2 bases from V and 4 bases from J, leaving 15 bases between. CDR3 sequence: CASSLGGGGGYGYTF. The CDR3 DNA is TGTGCCAGCAGCTTAGGAGGTGGGGGAGGCTATGGCTACACCTTC.

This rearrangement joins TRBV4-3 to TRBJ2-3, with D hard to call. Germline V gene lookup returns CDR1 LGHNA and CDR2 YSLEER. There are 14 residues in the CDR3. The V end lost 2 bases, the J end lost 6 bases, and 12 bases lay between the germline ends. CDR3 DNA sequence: TGCGCCAGCAGCCAAAGGACGAGGTCGGATACGCAGTATTTT. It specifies CASSQRTRSDTQYF.

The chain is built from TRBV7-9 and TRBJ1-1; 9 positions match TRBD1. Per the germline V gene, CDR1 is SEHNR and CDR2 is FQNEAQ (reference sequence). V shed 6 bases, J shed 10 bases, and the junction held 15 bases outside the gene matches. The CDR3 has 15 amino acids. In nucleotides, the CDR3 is TGTGCCAGCAGTCCTGGACAGGGGCGAATGGAGGGAGCTTTCTTT. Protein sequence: CASSPGQGRMEGAFF.

The DNA of the CDR3 is TGTGCCAGCAGCTTAGTACTAGAAGGCGAGCAGTACTTC. As protein: CASSLVLEGEQYF. The genes are TRBV7-2 and TRBJ2-7, with a possible D match to TRBD2 (5 bases). This CDR3 has 13 amino acids. Germline V lookup: CDR1 SGHTA, CDR2 FQGNSA. V was clipped by 1 base and J by 6 bases, with 10 bases between them.

For the CDR3, the DNA is TGTGCCTGGAGCGGGACTAGCGGGAGGGCTGATACGCAGTATTTT. Its translation is CAWSGTSGRADTQYF. This rearrangement joins TRBV30 to TRBJ2-3, with 16 bases aligning to TRBD2. This CDR3 is built from 15 residues. With 3 bases clipped from V and 6 bases from J, the junction kept 3 bases outside the gene matches. Germline V gene lookup returns CDR1 GTSNPN and CDR2 SVGIG (reference sequence).

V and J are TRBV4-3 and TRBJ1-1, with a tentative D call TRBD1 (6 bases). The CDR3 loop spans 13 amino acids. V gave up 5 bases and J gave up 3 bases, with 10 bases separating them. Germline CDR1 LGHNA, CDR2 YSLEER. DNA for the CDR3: TGCGCCAGCAGCGCACAGGGAGACACTGAAGCTTTCTTT. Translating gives CASSAQGDTEAFF.

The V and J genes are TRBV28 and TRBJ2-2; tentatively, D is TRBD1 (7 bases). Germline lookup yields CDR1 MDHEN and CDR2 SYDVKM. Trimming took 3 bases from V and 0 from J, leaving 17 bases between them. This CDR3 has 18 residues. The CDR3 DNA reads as TGTGCCAGCAGTTTGGAGCAGGGGGGCACTTCGAACACCGGGGAGCTGTTTTTT. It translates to CASSLEQGGTSNTGELFF.

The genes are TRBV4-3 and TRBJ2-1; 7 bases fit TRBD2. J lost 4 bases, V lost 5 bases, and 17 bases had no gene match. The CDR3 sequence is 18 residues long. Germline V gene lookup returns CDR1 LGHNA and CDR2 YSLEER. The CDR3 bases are TGCGCCAGCAGCACAGAATTGGAGACTAGCTGGCCTTACAATGAGCAGTTCTTC. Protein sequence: CASSTELETSWPYNEQFF.

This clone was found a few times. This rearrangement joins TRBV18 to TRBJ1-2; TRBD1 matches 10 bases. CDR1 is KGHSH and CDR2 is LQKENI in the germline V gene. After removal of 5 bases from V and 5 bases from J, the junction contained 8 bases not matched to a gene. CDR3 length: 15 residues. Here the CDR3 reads CASSLTGTGVYGYTF. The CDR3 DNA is TGTGCCAGCTCATTGACCGGGACAGGGGTTTATGGCTACACCTTC.

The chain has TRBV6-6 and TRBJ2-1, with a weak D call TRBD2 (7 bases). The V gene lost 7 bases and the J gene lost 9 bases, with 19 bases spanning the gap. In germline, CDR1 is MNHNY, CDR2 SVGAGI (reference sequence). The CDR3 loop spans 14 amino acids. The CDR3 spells CASTNREGDGEQFF. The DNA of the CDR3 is TGTGCCAGCACCAACAGGGAGGGGGATGGTGAGCAGTTCTTC.

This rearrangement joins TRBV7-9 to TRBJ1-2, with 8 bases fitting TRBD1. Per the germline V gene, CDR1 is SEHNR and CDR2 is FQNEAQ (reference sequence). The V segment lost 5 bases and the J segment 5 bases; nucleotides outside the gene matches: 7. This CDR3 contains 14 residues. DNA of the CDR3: TGTGCCAGCAGCCTAACGGGACAGGATTATGGCTACACCTTC. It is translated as CASSLTGQDYGYTF.

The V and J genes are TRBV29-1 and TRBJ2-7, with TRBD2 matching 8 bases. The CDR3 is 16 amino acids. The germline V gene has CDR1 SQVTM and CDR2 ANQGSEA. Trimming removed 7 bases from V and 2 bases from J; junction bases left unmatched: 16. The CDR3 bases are TGCAGCGCCCGAGGTGGTAGCGGGGCTGGGGCCTACGAGCAGTACTTC. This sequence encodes CSARGGSGAGAYEQYF.

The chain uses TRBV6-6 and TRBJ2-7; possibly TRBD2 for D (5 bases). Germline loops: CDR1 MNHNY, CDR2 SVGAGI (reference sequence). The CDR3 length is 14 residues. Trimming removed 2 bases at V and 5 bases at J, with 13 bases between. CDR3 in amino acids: CASSYRGSGDEQYF. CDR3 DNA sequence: TGTGCCAGCAGTTACCGGGGTTCTGGAGACGAGCAGTACTTC.

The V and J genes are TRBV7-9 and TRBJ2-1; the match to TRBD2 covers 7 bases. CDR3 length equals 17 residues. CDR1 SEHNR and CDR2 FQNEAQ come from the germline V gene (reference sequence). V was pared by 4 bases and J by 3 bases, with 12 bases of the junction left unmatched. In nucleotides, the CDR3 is TGTGCCAGCAGCTCTCCCCGTCAGCGGGACTACTACAATGAGCAGTTCTTC. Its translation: CASSSPRQRDYYNEQFF.

The CDR3 region is CASSLETYEQYF. The CDR3 nucleotides read TGCGCCAGCAGCTTGGAGACCTACGAGCAGTACTTC. V and J are TRBV5-1 and TRBJ2-7; no reliable D call. V lost 0 bases to trimming and J lost 2 bases, with 3 bases between them. Germline V gene lookup returns CDR1 SGHRS and CDR2 YFSETQ. The CDR3 extends over 12 amino acids.

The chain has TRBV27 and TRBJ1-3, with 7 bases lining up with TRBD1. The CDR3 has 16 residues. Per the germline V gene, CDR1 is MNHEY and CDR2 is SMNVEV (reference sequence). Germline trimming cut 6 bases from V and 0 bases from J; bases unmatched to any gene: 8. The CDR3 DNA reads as TGTGCCAGCAGATCGGGACAGCTTATCTCTGGAAACACCATATATTTT. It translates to CASRSGQLISGNTIYF.

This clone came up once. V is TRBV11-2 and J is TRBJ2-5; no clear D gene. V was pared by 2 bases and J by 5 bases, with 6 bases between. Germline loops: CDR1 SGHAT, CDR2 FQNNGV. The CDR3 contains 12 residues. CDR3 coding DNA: TGTGCCAGCAGCTTAACTGTCGAGACCCAGTACTTC. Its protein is CASSLTVETQYF.

CDR3: CASSDREKREQYF. CDR3 nucleotide sequence: TGTGCCAGCAGCGACAGGGAGAAACGCGAGCAGTACTTC. This rearrangement joins TRBV21-1 to TRBJ2-7; the tabulated D call, TRBD1, remains unverified against the DNA. TRBV21-1 is marked as a pseudogene. The CDR3 is made up of 13 amino acids.

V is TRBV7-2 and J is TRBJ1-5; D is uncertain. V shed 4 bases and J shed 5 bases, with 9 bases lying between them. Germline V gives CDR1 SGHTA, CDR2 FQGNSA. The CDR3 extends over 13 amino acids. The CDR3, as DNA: TGTGCCAGCAGCTCGGGTGGGGATCAGCCCCAGCATTTT. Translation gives CASSSGGDQPQHF.

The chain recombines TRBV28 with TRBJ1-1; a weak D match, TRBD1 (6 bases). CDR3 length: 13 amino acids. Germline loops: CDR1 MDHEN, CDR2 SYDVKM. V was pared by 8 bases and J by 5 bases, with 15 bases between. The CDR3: CASSAGGRTEAFF. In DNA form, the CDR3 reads TGTGCCAGCTCCGCCGGGGGGCGGACTGAAGCTTTCTTT.

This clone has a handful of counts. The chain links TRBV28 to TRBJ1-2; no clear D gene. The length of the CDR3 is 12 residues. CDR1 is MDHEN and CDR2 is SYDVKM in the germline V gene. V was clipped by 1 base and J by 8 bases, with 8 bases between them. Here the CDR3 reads CASSLSVGGYTF. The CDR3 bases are TGTGCCAGCAGTTTATCTGTGGGAGGCTACACCTTC.

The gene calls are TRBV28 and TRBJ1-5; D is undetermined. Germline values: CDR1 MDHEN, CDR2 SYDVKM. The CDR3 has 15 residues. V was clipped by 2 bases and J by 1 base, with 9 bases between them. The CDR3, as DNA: TGTGCCAGCAGTTTACCGACTACGAGCAATCAGCCCCAGCATTTT. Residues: CASSLPTTSNQPQHF.

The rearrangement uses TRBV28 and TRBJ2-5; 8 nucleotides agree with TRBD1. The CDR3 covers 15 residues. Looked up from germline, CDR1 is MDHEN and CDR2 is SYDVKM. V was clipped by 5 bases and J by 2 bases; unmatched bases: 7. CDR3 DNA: TGTGCCAGCAGTACCCGGAACAGGGGGCAAGAGACCCAGTACTTC. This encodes CASSTRNRGQETQYF.